The 25 T cell receptor beta chains reported below all come from one sample, sequenced in a study of T cells expressing NK-cell markers. TCRdb re-called the 5' RACE reads and shows each CDR3 protein once, DNA omitted. Its table records a few hundred thousand distinct CDR3 sequences. The specimen sequenced was blood T cells: a sorted CD56 or NKG2C T cell subset, CD4+ or CD8+ T cells, or bulk PBMC T cells (not recorded which). The receptors come from a man aged 18-69 years in good health.

Here the CDR3 reads CASSALFPWNSPLHF. V is TRBV9 and J is TRBJ1-6; TCRdb outputs TRBD1, but without DNA this stays unchecked. The CDR3 runs 15 residues. Germline values: CDR1 SGDLS, CDR2 YYNGEE.

V gene TRBV5-1 combines with J gene TRBJ2-3; TCRdb's D gene call, TRBD1, goes unchecked for lack of DNA. The CDR3 length is 16 residues. Germline V gives CDR1 SGHRS, CDR2 YFSETQ. The CDR3 sequence: CASSGHRDRSTYTQYF.

J is TRBJ2-7 and V is TRBV3-1; TCRdb calls TRBD2, which cannot be checked without DNA. Germline CDR1 is LGHDT and CDR2 is YNNKEL (reference sequence). This CDR3 spans 15 amino acids. CDR3 region: CASSQDLGEAVEQYF.

The rearrangement uses TRBV25-1 and TRBJ2-2; the D call of TRBD1 rests on TCRdb alone, since no DNA is present to check it. Germline assignment: CDR1 MGHDK and CDR2 SYGVNS. This CDR3 has 17 amino acids. The CDR3 sequence: CASSEYGTGANTGELFF.

The chain recombines TRBV6-4 with TRBJ2-3. Germline V gene lookup returns CDR1 MRHNA and CDR2 SNTAGT. This CDR3 comprises 13 residues. The CDR3 spells CASSDRTTDTQYF.

The rearrangement joins TRBV5-4 to TRBJ1-1. Germline V gene data show CDR1 as SGHNT and CDR2 as YYREEE (reference sequence). This CDR3 has 15 amino acids. The CDR3 loop is CASSTWGRRNTEAFF.

The chain uses TRBV5-1 and TRBJ2-5. There are 14 residues in the CDR3. CDR1 is SGHRS and CDR2 is YFSETQ in the germline V gene. CDR3 residues: CASSMGQLGETQYF.

The rearrangement joins TRBV19 to TRBJ2-4; TCRdb proposes TRBD1, but this gene call is untestable without DNA. This CDR3 has 14 amino acids. From germline, CDR1 is LNHDA and CDR2 SQIVND (reference sequence). CDR3 in amino acids: CASSLDSAKNIQYF.

The V gene is TRBV20-1, the J gene TRBJ1-4; there is no DNA to check the TCRdb D call of TRBD1. Germline V gives CDR1 DFQATT, CDR2 SNEGSKA (reference sequence). The CDR3 loop spans 16 amino acids. The CDR3 sequence is CSASGGRGPTNEKLFF.

Here the CDR3 reads CASSSHVGRGRPYEQYF. The chain is built from TRBV5-1 and TRBJ2-7; no DNA is available, so the TRBD1 call from TCRdb remains unchecked. From germline, CDR1 is SGHRS and CDR2 YFSETQ. The CDR3 runs 17 residues.

The chain links TRBV5-6 to TRBJ2-1; the D call from TCRdb, TRBD2, cannot be confirmed without DNA. The germline V gene encodes CDR1 SGHDT and CDR2 YYEEEE. This CDR3 has 14 amino acids. The CDR3 loop reads CASSPLAGGGEQFF.

The chain links TRBV15 to TRBJ2-1; checking the TCRdb D call of TRBD1 is not possible without DNA. The CDR3 contains 15 residues. Germline-derived CDR1 and CDR2 are LNHNV and YYDKDF (reference sequence). The CDR3 is CATSRSPGQGNEQFF.

The rearrangement uses TRBV5-1 and TRBJ2-7; TCRdb selects TRBD1, and the lack of DNA leaves this call unchecked. The CDR3 is 13 amino acids. CDR1 and CDR2 (germline): SGHRS, YFSETQ. CDR3 sequence reads: CASSAGTSYEQYF.

The CDR3 region is CASSEPAQSYEQYF. The gene calls are TRBV2 and TRBJ2-7. The CDR3 length is 14 residues. The germline V gene encodes CDR1 SNHLY and CDR2 FYNNEI.

V usage is TRBV2 and J usage is TRBJ1-4. Germline CDR1 SNHLY, CDR2 FYNNEI. The CDR3 consists of 14 residues. The CDR3 reads CASSERETNEKLFF.

The chain uses TRBV11-1 and TRBJ2-1; absent DNA, TCRdb's TRBD2 call cannot be checked. The CDR3 is 15 amino acids. The germline gives CDR1 SGHAT, CDR2 FQDESV (reference sequence). The chain's CDR3 is CASSFQRGAVYEQFF.

The rearrangement links TRBV3-1 to TRBJ1-1; TCRdb proposes TRBD1, but this gene call is untestable without DNA. The germline V gene has CDR1 LGHDT and CDR2 YNNKEL (reference sequence). This CDR3 is 15 amino acids long. CDR3: CASSLRTGGAFEAFF.

The rearrangement uses TRBV15 and TRBJ2-1; the D call from TCRdb, TRBD2, cannot be confirmed without DNA. This CDR3 has 17 amino acids. Germline-derived CDR1 and CDR2 are LNHNV and YYDKDF (reference sequence). CDR3 amino acids: CATSRGQGSGDYNEQFF.

This chain uses TRBV12-3 or TRBV12-4 with TRBJ2-5; without DNA, the TCRdb call of TRBD1 cannot be checked. The CDR3 spans 14 residues. CDR3 sequence: CASSPPGGGKTQYF.

The chain employs TRBV5-6 and TRBJ2-7; without DNA, the TCRdb call of TRBD1 cannot be checked. The V gene's germline CDR1 is SGHDT and CDR2 YYEEEE. The CDR3 totals 17 residues. The CDR3 sequence: CASSLRTPGQQLYEQYF.

This chain connects TRBV6-1 to TRBJ2-7. CDR3 size: 14 residues. Germline CDR1 MNHNS, CDR2 SASEGT. The CDR3 sequence: CASSPTVKSYEQYF.

This rearrangement joins TRBV6-1 to TRBJ2-2; lacking DNA, the TRBD2 call made by TCRdb goes unchecked. The length of the CDR3 is 16 residues. The germline V gene has CDR1 MNHNS and CDR2 SASEGT. CDR3: CASSPSAGPWTGELFF.

The J gene is TRBJ1-1, the V gene TRBV20-1; as DNA is missing, the TRBD1 call by TCRdb cannot be tested. The CDR3 length is 14 residues. Germline CDR1 is DFQATT and CDR2 is SNEGSKA (reference sequence). This CDR3 is CSASEPGTGSKAFF.

The chain employs TRBV6-1 and TRBJ1-2; TCRdb's assignment of TRBD1 cannot be checked, as there is no DNA. This CDR3 contains 15 residues. Germline V gene data show CDR1 as MNHNS and CDR2 as SASEGT. The CDR3 loop is CASRGTHSANYGYTF.

The chain combines TRBV29-1 with TRBJ1-6. Germline CDR1 SQVTM, CDR2 ANQGSEA. The CDR3 contains 13 residues. The CDR3 loop is CSVRGTYNSPLHF.